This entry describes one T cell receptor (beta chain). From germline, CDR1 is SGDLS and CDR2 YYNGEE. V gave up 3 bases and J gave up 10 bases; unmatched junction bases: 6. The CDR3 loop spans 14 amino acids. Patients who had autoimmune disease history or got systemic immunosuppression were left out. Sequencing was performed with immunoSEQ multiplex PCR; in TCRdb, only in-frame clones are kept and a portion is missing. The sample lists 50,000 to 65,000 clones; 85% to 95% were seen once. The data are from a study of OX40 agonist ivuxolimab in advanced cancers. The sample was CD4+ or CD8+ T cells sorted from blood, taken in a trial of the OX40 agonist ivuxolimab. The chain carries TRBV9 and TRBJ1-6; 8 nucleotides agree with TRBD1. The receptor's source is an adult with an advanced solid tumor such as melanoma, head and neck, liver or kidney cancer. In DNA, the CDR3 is TGTGCCAGCAGCGAGACAGGGGTACGCTCACCCCTCCACTTT. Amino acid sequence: CASSETGVRSPLHF.